This passage covers 26 T cell receptor beta chains from one sample sequenced in a study of cytomegalovirus exposure and HLA in healthy donors. This PCR relied on a set of 60 Vbeta primers and 13 Jbeta primers. Here immunoSEQ multiplex PCR was the method, and the copy in TCRdb shows in-frame clones only, minus some. The sample consists of about 190,000 clones, around three quarters of them appearing once. Sequencing was performed on PBMCs. These receptors all stem from a woman between 18 and 29 years old in good health and CMV-seronegative.

The chain carries TRBV6-5 and TRBJ2-7; 7 bases are a match to TRBD2. Germline CDR1 MNHEY, CDR2 SVGAGI. The CDR3 loop spans 15 amino acids. V lost 5 bases to trimming and J lost 2 bases; unmatched junction nucleotides: 9. The chain's CDR3 is CASSPRGSGAYEQYF. In DNA, the CDR3 is TGTGCCAGCAGTCCCCGGGGGAGCGGGGCCTACGAGCAGTACTTC.

This clone has a handful of counts. This rearrangement joins TRBV28 to TRBJ2-6; D perhaps matches TRBD1 (6 bases). The CDR3 consists of 18 residues. The germline gives CDR1 MDHEN, CDR2 SYDVKM. Trimming pared 5 bases from V and 0 bases from J, leaving 17 bases between. The CDR3 loop reads CASSVVAGAISGANVLTF. CDR3 DNA sequence: TGTGCCAGCAGTGTCGTAGCAGGGGCGATCTCTGGGGCCAACGTCCTGACTTTC. The full variable domain, rest sourced from reference TRBV28 and TRBJ2-6, is DVKVTQSSRYLVKRTGEKVFLECVQDMDHENMFWYRQDPGLGLRLIYFSYDVKMKEKGDIPEGYSVSREKKERFSLILESASTNQTSMYLCASSVVAGAISGANVLTFGAGSRLTVL.

V is TRBV2 and J is TRBJ2-7; 7 bases map to TRBD1. V shed 5 bases and J 3 bases; nucleotides not matched to a gene: 10. This CDR3 has 15 amino acids. From germline, CDR1 is SNHLY and CDR2 FYNNEI. CDR3 region: CASSHQDRQHYEQYF. DNA for the CDR3: TGTGCCAGCAGTCACCAGGACAGGCAGCACTACGAGCAGTACTTC.

This chain joins TRBV6-1 and TRBJ1-6; maybe TRBD1 (5 bases). With 5 bases removed from V and 1 base from J, the gap between germline ends came to 9 bases. CDR1 and CDR2 (germline): MNHNS, SASEGT. The CDR3 extends over 15 amino acids. CDR3 nucleotides: TGTGCCAGCAGTTTGGAGGGGTCCTATAATTCACCCCTCCACTTT. Protein sequence: CASSLEGSYNSPLHF.

The chain uses TRBV28 and TRBJ2-3; tentative D call: TRBD1 (5 bases). There are 16 residues in the CDR3. The V end lost 7 bases, the J end lost 0 bases, and 17 bases lay between the germline ends. The germline V gene has CDR1 MDHEN and CDR2 SYDVKM. CDR3 in amino acids: CASTPPQGTSTDTQYF. As DNA, the CDR3 is TGTGCCAGCACACCCCCTCAGGGCACAAGCACAGATACGCAGTATTTT.

This clone has just one count. The chain uses TRBV5-3 and TRBJ2-7, with 9 bases fitting TRBD1. TRBV5-3 is an open reading frame, and its role is uncertain. J gave up 0 bases and V 0 bases, and 10 bases lay outside the gene matches. The CDR3 spans 18 residues. This CDR3 reads CARSLGGTGWPSSYEQYF. In DNA form, the CDR3 reads TGTGCCAGAAGCTTGGGAGGGACAGGGTGGCCAAGCTCCTACGAGCAGTACTTC.

This rearrangement joins TRBV6-1 to TRBJ2-2; 8 bases align to TRBD2. Per the germline V gene, CDR1 is MNHNS and CDR2 is SASEGT. Losses at the gene ends were 7 bases for V and 6 bases for J; bases not matched to a gene: 7. The CDR3 has 14 residues. This CDR3 reads CASIPGLVAGELFF. In DNA, the CDR3 is TGTGCCAGCATCCCGGGACTAGTTGCCGGGGAGCTGTTTTTT.

The V call is TRBV7-3, the J call TRBJ2-1, with a tentative D call TRBD2 (6 bases). The CDR3 runs 13 residues. V lost 10 bases and J lost 4, with 14 bases in between. Per the germline V gene, CDR1 is SGHTA and CDR2 is FQGTGA. The CDR3 region has the DNA TGTGCCATTCTAGCGCCCAATTACAATGAGCAGTTCTTC. This translates into CAILAPNYNEQFF.

The rearrangement joins TRBV7-8 to TRBJ1-5; TRBD1 might be the D (6 bases). The CDR3 contains 13 residues. CDR1 is SGHVS, CDR2 FQNEAQ, per germline. V dropped 2 bases and J dropped 5 bases, with 7 bases sitting between them. CDR3 sequence (DNA): TGTGCCAGCAGCTTATACAGGGATCAGCCCCAGCATTTT. The encoded protein is CASSLYRDQPQHF.

The sample holds one count of this clone. The gene calls are TRBV28 and TRBJ2-7; TRBD1 might be the D (5 bases). CDR1 MDHEN and CDR2 SYDVKM come from the germline V gene. This CDR3 has 11 amino acids. V dropped 10 bases and J dropped 6 bases, with 13 bases sitting between them. In DNA form, the CDR3 reads TGTGCCACAGGGCAGAGGTCCGAGCAGTACTTC. This translates into CATGQRSEQYF.

The chain employs TRBV30 and TRBJ1-5, with 8 bases aligning to TRBD1. Germline trimming cut 2 bases from V and 0 bases from J; bases unmatched to any gene: 0. This CDR3 contains 14 residues. Germline CDR1 reads GTSNPN; CDR2 reads SVGIG (reference sequence). CDR3 nucleotide sequence: TGTGCCTGGAGTACAGGGGGTAGCAATCAGCCCCAGCATTTT. It encodes CAWSTGGSNQPQHF.

The rearrangement joins TRBV6-1 to TRBJ1-1; D is uncertain. There are 15 residues in the CDR3. V was clipped by 7 bases and J by 6 bases, with 21 bases between them. Germline V lookup: CDR1 MNHNS, CDR2 SASEGT. CDR3 sequence reads: CASKTRHQNWPEAFF. DNA of the CDR3: TGTGCCAGCAAGACGCGACACCAAAACTGGCCTGAAGCTTTCTTT.

V and J are TRBV6-5 and TRBJ2-1, with a tentative D call TRBD2 (6 bases). The CDR3 runs to 14 residues. The germline V gene has CDR1 MNHEY and CDR2 SVGAGI. V lost 5 bases and J lost 3, with 11 bases in between. The CDR3 DNA is TGTGCCAGCAGTCGCGGGGCCGACTACAATGAGCAGTTCTTC. This codes for CASSRGADYNEQFF.

The count of this clone is one. The genes are TRBV5-1 and TRBJ1-1, with TRBD1 matching over 12 bases. Germline V CDR1 and CDR2: SGHRS, YFSETQ. This CDR3 has 20 amino acids. V lost 0 bases, J lost 4 bases, and 16 bases stayed unmatched. In DNA, the CDR3 is TGCGCCAGCAGCTTGGCCGGGCGGGGACAGGGGGCTTCAAGAGGCACTGAAGCTTTCTTT. It encodes CASSLAGRGQGASRGTEAFF.

The chain joins TRBV28 to TRBJ1-3, with D tentatively TRBD1 (6 bases). Germline CDR1 MDHEN, CDR2 SYDVKM. CDR3 length: 17 amino acids. The germline V and J ends were trimmed by 4 bases and 0 bases, with 16 bases remaining between them. The CDR3 nucleotides read TGTGCCAGCAGTTCCCCTAGACAGGCAGCCTCTGGAAACACCATATATTTT. Amino acid sequence: CASSSPRQAASGNTIYF.

This clone was observed a few times. The CDR3 DNA is TGTGCCAGCAGCCCAGGGACAGGGGGAGTGGGAAACATTCAGTACTTC. As protein: CASSPGTGGVGNIQYF. The genes are TRBV5-5 and TRBJ2-4, with 11 bases identical to TRBD1. After removal of 4 bases from V and 6 bases from J, the junction contained 9 bases not matched to a gene. Germline V CDR1 and CDR2: SGHKS, YYEKEE (reference sequence). The CDR3 is 16 amino acids.

J is TRBJ2-3 and V is TRBV7-8; a weak D match, TRBD2 (6 bases). V was clipped by 5 bases and J by 6 bases, with 18 bases between them. The length of the CDR3 is 15 residues. Germline V CDR1 and CDR2: SGHVS, FQNEAQ. CDR3 DNA sequence: TGTGCCAGCAGCCTGAGCGGGCCGGGTGGTGATACGCAGTATTTT. It codes for CASSLSGPGGDTQYF.

This clone occurred a few times. The chain couples TRBV5-1 to TRBJ1-2; 8 nucleotides agree with TRBD1. Germline trimming cut 4 bases from V and 3 bases from J; bases unmatched to any gene: 11. CDR1 and CDR2 from the germline V gene are SGHRS and YFSETQ. The CDR3 is 16 residues long. CDR3 sequence: CASSETTGEGHYGYTF. In nucleotides, the CDR3 is TGCGCCAGCAGCGAGACGACAGGGGAAGGGCACTATGGCTACACCTTC.

The chain recombines TRBV28 with TRBJ1-2; D may be TRBD1 (6 bases). The CDR3 is 11 amino acids. Trimming removed 6 bases from V and 5 bases from J, with 7 bases in between. Germline CDR1 reads MDHEN; CDR2 reads SYDVKM. DNA for the CDR3: TGTGCCAGCAGGCAGGGGTATGGCTACACCTTC. Its translation: CASRQGYGYTF.

The chain uses TRBV7-3 and TRBJ2-1; TRBD2 matches 8 bases. Germline assignment: CDR1 SGHTA and CDR2 FQGTGA. J was trimmed by 10 bases and V by 5 bases; bases with no gene match: 10. The CDR3 consists of 14 residues. The CDR3 protein is CASSPTGGGVEQFF. The DNA for the CDR3 is TGTGCCAGCAGCCCTACGGGGGGGGGCGTGGAGCAGTTCTTC.

The chain is built from TRBV7-9 and TRBJ1-2, with 8 bases fitting TRBD1. Germline V gene sequence: CDR1 SEHNR, CDR2 FQNEAQ (reference sequence). The CDR3 covers 13 residues. With V trimmed by 5 bases and J by 4 bases, 3 bases remained unmatched. CDR3 sequence (DNA): TGTGCCAGCAGCGTGGACAGGGTCTATGGCTACACCTTC. This sequence encodes CASSVDRVYGYTF.

The chain couples TRBV4-1 to TRBJ2-2, with D uncertain. CDR1 and CDR2 from the germline V gene are MGHRA and YSYEKL. Between the trimmed V and J ends, which lost 0 bases and 5 bases, there was a span of 7 bases. CDR3 size: 14 residues. CDR3 amino acids: CASSQDGGTGELFF. In DNA form, the CDR3 reads TGCGCCAGCAGCCAAGATGGCGGAACCGGGGAGCTGTTTTTT.

The chain links TRBV28 to TRBJ2-2; tentative D call: TRBD1 (5 bases). The CDR3 covers 15 residues. Trimming cost V 2 bases and J 3 bases, with 10 bases left between them. Germline-derived CDR1 and CDR2 are MDHEN and SYDVKM. The CDR3 DNA follows: TGTGCCAGCAGTTTAGGTTCAGGGTACACCGGGGAGCTGTTTTTT. It encodes CASSLGSGYTGELFF.

This CDR3 reads CASSSPGSAGANVLTF. CDR3 sequence (DNA): TGTGCCAGTAGTTCGCCGGGGAGCGCTGGGGCCAACGTCCTGACTTTC. This chain connects TRBV19 to TRBJ2-6, with TRBD2 as a possible D gene (5 bases). The V end was cut by 5 bases, the J end by 2 bases, with 13 bases between. Germline V gene data show CDR1 as LNHDA and CDR2 as SQIVND (reference sequence). The CDR3 is 16 amino acids.

The genes are TRBV7-6 and TRBJ2-5; 10 positions agree with TRBD2. The CDR3 runs to 16 residues. The V and J ends lost 2 bases and 4 bases, in that order; junction bases with no gene match: 7. The V gene's germline CDR1 is SGHVS and CDR2 FNYEAQ. The CDR3 spells CASSLRAGGIPETQYF. The CDR3 bases are TGTGCCAGCAGCTTACGAGCGGGAGGGATCCCAGAGACCCAGTACTTC.

A few counts support this clone. The chain carries TRBV7-2 and TRBJ2-3, with 9 positions matching TRBD2. The J segment lost 3 bases and the V segment lost 1 base, leaving 2 bases of the junction unmatched. CDR1 and CDR2 from the germline V gene are SGHTA and FQGNSA. The CDR3 covers 15 residues. DNA for the CDR3: TGTGCCAGCAGCTTAGAGGGACTAGCTACAGATACGCAGTATTTT. Translation gives CASSLEGLATDTQYF.